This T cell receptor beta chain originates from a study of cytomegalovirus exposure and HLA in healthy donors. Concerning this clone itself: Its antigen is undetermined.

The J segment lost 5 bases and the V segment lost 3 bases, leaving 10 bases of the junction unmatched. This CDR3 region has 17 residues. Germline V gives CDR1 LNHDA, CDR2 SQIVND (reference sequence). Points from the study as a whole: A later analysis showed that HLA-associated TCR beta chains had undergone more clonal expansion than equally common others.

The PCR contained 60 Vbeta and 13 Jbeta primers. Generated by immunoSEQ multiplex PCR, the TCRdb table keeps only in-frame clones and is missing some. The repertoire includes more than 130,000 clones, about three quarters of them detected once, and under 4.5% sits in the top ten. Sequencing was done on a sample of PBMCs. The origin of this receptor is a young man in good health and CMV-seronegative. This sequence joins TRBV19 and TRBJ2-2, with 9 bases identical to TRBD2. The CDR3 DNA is TGTGCCAGTAGTATTGGAATAGCGGGGGCCCGAACCGGGGAGCTGTTTTTT. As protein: CASSIGIAGARTGELFF.